This T cell receptor beta chain was recovered during a study of cytomegalovirus exposure and HLA in healthy donors. It was with 60 Vbeta and 13 Jbeta primers that the PCR ran. This table comes from immunoSEQ multiplex PCR, and its TCRdb copy is limited to in-frame clones, with some not included. Of about 200,000 clones in the sample, roughly 77% were seen once. The donors, nominally healthy at sampling, likely had unrecorded immune exposures. The receptor was isolated from a male donor in good health and CMV-seropositive. Sequencing was performed on PBMCs.

CDR3 protein: CASSSSQSDRANWIEQFF. The CDR3 DNA is TGTGCCAGCAGCTCGAGCCAATCCGACAGGGCGAATTGGATTGAGCAGTTCTTC. The chain links TRBV7-2 to TRBJ2-1, with 7 bases aligning to TRBD1. With V trimmed by 4 bases and J by 9 bases, 21 bases remained unmatched. Germline V lookup: CDR1 SGHTA, CDR2 FQGNSA. This CDR3 spans 18 amino acids.